These T cell receptor beta chains were read from a single sample in a study of T cell responses to AZD1222 COVID-19 vaccine. Libraries were prepared by immunoSEQ multiplex PCR; TCRdb keeps only in-frame clonotypes and omits some of them. Seen here are 90,000 to 120,000 clones, 92% observed once, and the top ten hold roughly 1.1%. The material sequenced was peripheral blood, taken on day 0 of AZD1222 vaccination. These receptors all come from an adult in good health. The CDR3 runs from the conserved cysteine through the conserved F or W. The D gene is left open where the match is weak. Where a row states a size, it is once, few, many or the class of an expanded clone; other rows omit it.

d_call | j_call | clone_size | v_call | cdr3_length | cdr3_nt | cdr3_aa
- | TRBJ1-1 | - | TRBV15 | 14 | TGTGCCACCAGCAGAGGGTCAGGGGAGACTGAAGCTTTCTTT | CATSRGSGETEAFF
TRBD1 | TRBJ1-4 | - | TRBV7-2 | 16 | TGTGCCAGCAGCTTAGGGACAGGCGCTTCTAATGAAAAACTGTTTTTT | CASSLGTGASNEKLFF
- | TRBJ2-3 | - | TRBV7-8 | 14 | TGTGCCAGCAGCTTACAGCAGGGGCCAGATACGCAGTATTTT | CASSLQQGPDTQYF
TRBD2 | TRBJ2-7 | - | TRBV28 | 13 | TGTGCCAGCCTGACTAGCGGGAGCTACGAGCAGTACTTC | CASLTSGSYEQYF
- | TRBJ2-7 | - | TRBV5-6 | 15 | TGTGCCAGCAGCTTGGTATCGGGGAGCCCCTACGAGCAGTACTTC | CASSLVSGSPYEQYF
TRBD1 | TRBJ2-2 | - | TRBV16 | 14 | TGTGCCAGCAGCATGACAGGGGGATCCGGGGAGCTGTTTTTT | CASSMTGGSGELFF
- | TRBJ2-4 | - | TRBV6-5 | 14 | TGTGCCAGCAGCATAACTAGGTCGAAAAACATTCAGTACTTC | CASSITRSKNIQYF
- | TRBJ2-1 | - | TRBV6-5 | 14 | TGTGCCAGCGCGAAAGTGGGGCGGAACAATGAGCAGTTCTTC | CASAKVGRNNEQFF
TRBD2 | TRBJ2-2 | - | TRBV7-6 | 16 | TGTGCCAGCAGCTTTAGCGGGATCGCGAACACCGGGGAGCTGTTTTTT | CASSFSGIANTGELFF
- | TRBJ1-6 | - | TRBV7-3 | 14 | TGTGCCAGCAGCTTATTCCAGGGAAATTCACCCCTCCACTTT | CASSLFQGNSPLHF
- | TRBJ1-5 | - | TRBV28 | 14 | TGTGCCAGCAGCGCGGGGGCTGGCAATCAGCCCCAGCATTTT | CASSAGAGNQPQHF
- | TRBJ1-3 | - | TRBV7-2 | 15 | TGTGCCAGCAGCCGCAGCGGGGACTCTCGAAACACCATATATTTT | CASSRSGDSRNTIYF
- | TRBJ2-5 | - | TRBV5-4 | 15 | TGTGCCAGCAGCTTGGTAGGAGGGCAGCAAGAGACCCAGTACTTC | CASSLVGGQQETQYF
- | TRBJ1-5 | - | TRBV30 | 14 | TGTGCCCTCGGGATTAGCTTTAGCAATCAGCCCCAGCATTTT | CALGISFSNQPQHF
TRBD1 | TRBJ1-3 | - | TRBV6-5 | 14 | TGTGCCAGCAGCCCGGACAGGGAACGAAACACCATATATTTT | CASSPDRERNTIYF
TRBD1 | TRBJ1-2 | - | TRBV9 | 15 | TGTGCCAGCAGCGTGGGGGACAGGGGAAGGTATGGCTACACCTTC | CASSVGDRGRYGYTF
- | TRBJ2-1 | - | TRBV19 | 13 | TGTGCCGCCTCCGTCGGTTCCTACAATGAGCAGTTCTTC | CAASVGSYNEQFF
TRBD1 | TRBJ1-1 | - | TRBV18 | 15 | TGTGCCAGCTCACTAGGGCAGGGGGGGAACACTGAAGCTTTCTTT | CASSLGQGGNTEAFF
- | TRBJ1-2 | - | TRBV27 | 12 | TGTGCCAGCAGTCCCGGGAGCAATGGCTACACCTTC | CASSPGSNGYTF
TRBD1 | TRBJ1-2 | - | TRBV6-5 | 15 | TGTGCCAGCAGTTACCCCGGACAGGGGTGGAATGGCTACACCTTC | CASSYPGQGWNGYTF
TRBD1 | TRBJ1-5 | - | TRBV6-4 | 16 | TGTGCCAGCAGTGATTCCCGGACAGGCCAAAATCAGCCCCAGCATTTT | CASSDSRTGQNQPQHF
- | TRBJ2-7 | - | TRBV29-1 | 12 | TGCAGCGCTGAGGACGGAACCTACGAGCAGTACTTC | CSAEDGTYEQYF
- | TRBJ2-1 | - | TRBV7-3 | 14 | TGTGCCAGCAGCTTAAAATCGGTTACTGGTGAGCAGTTCTTC | CASSLKSVTGEQFF
- | TRBJ2-1 | - | TRBV20-1 | 11 | TGCAGTGCCCGGATTACCTTTCCCCAGTTCTTC | CSARITFPQFF
- | TRBJ2-7 | - | TRBV19 | 13 | TGTGCCAGTAGTCTCGGACAGTTCTACGAGCAGTACTTC | CASSLGQFYEQYF
TRBD1 | TRBJ1-5 | - | TRBV7-2 | 14 | TGTGCCAGCAGCTACAGGGGCGGCAATCAGCCCCAGCATTTT | CASSYRGGNQPQHF
- | TRBJ1-1 | - | TRBV4-1 | 16 | TGCGCCAGCAGCCACGGGCAGGGGATCAGGAACACTGAAGCTTTCTTT | CASSHGQGIRNTEAFF
- | TRBJ1-2 | - | TRBV30 | 12 | TGTGCCTGGAGCCTATCTCAGTGGGGCTACACCTTC | CAWSLSQWGYTF
- | TRBJ2-7 | - | TRBV11-2 | 13 | TGTGCCAGCAGCTTAGGGGACGCTTTGGGGCAGTACTTC | CASSLGDALGQYF
TRBD1 | TRBJ2-5 | - | TRBV5-1 | 15 | TGCGCCAGCAGCCCTGGACAGGGGGCTTCGGAGACCCAGTACTTC | CASSPGQGASETQYF
- | TRBJ2-2 | - | TRBV7-6 | 13 | TGTGCCAGCAGCTTAGGCCGGCTCGGGGAGCTGTTTTTT | CASSLGRLGELFF
- | TRBJ2-5 | - | TRBV7-2 | 15 | TGTGCCAGCAGCCTAACCCGTGAAGGGGTGGAGACCCAGTACTTC | CASSLTREGVETQYF
- | TRBJ1-5 | - | TRBV27 | 17 | TGTGCCAGCAGTTTATCGTGGACTAGGGATCGCAATCAGCCCCAGCATTTT | CASSLSWTRDRNQPQHF
- | TRBJ2-7 | - | TRBV7-9 | 13 | TGTGCCAGCAGCTTCAAGGGCTCAGGCGAGCAGTACTTC | CASSFKGSGEQYF
- | TRBJ1-1 | - | TRBV9 | 14 | TGTGCCAGCAGCGTAGTGACGGAGAACACTGAAGCTTTCTTT | CASSVVTENTEAFF
- | TRBJ1-1 | - | TRBV3-1/TRBV3-2 | 13 | TGTGCCAGCAGTCCTACACCGTCCACTGAAGCTTTCTTT | CASSPTPSTEAFF
- | TRBJ2-5 | - | TRBV24-1 | 15 | TGTGCCACCAGTGATCCTGCTGGGGCGGGGGAGACCCAGTACTTC | CATSDPAGAGETQYF
- | TRBJ2-2 | once | TRBV1 | 17 | TGCACCAGCAGCCAGGTAATAGCGGGAGTAGAGGACGGGGAGCTGTTTTTT | CTSSQVIAGVEDGELFF
TRBD2 | TRBJ2-2 | - | TRBV4-3 | 16 | TGCGCCAGCAGCCCCGGGACTAGCGGGATTTTCGGGGAGCTGTTTTTT | CASSPGTSGIFGELFF
- | TRBJ1-2 | - | TRBV11-3 | 15 | TGTGCCAGCAGCTCAGGGGCAGGGAAGGTCTATGGCTACACCTTC | CASSSGAGKVYGYTF
TRBD2 | TRBJ2-1 | - | TRBV4-2 | 16 | TGTGCCAGCAGCCAAGATTCCGGGACTAGTAACAATGAGCAGTTCTTC | CASSQDSGTSNNEQFF
TRBD1 | TRBJ1-4 | - | TRBV3-1/TRBV3-2 | 18 | TGTGCCAGCAGCCAAGATCTAGGACAGGGACCCTATAATGAAAAACTGTTTTTT | CASSQDLGQGPYNEKLFF
TRBD2 | TRBJ2-3 | - | TRBV7-6 | 15 | TGTGCCAGCAGCTTTGAGCGGGGGGCCGCAGATACGCAGTATTTT | CASSFERGAADTQYF
- | TRBJ2-3 | once | TRBV9 | 16 | TGTGCCAGCAGCGTAACCCAGGGACTGCCCCCAGATACGCAGTATTTT | CASSVTQGLPPDTQYF
TRBD1 | TRBJ1-2 | - | TRBV6-6 | 14 | TGTGCCAGCACGGCACAGGGGGTTCAATATGGCTACACCTTC | CASTAQGVQYGYTF
TRBD1 | TRBJ2-7 | - | TRBV7-2 | 14 | TGTGCCAGCAGAGGACGACAGGGGGCCTACGAGCAGTACTTC | CASRGRQGAYEQYF
- | TRBJ2-7 | - | TRBV21-1 | 16 | TGTGCCAGCAGCAAAGGTAGCGGGGGGGCACCCTACGAGCAGTACTTC | CASSKGSGGAPYEQYF
TRBD2 | TRBJ2-1 | - | TRBV5-1 | 15 | TGCGCCAGCAGCTTGGAACTAGCGGGAGGAAATGAGCAGTTCTTC | CASSLELAGGNEQFF
TRBD1 | TRBJ2-7 | - | TRBV6-5 | 14 | TGTGCCAGCTGGGGGGGACAGGGCTCCTACGAGCAGTACTTC | CASWGGQGSYEQYF
- | TRBJ1-6 | - | TRBV6-6 | 18 | TGTGCCAGCAGTCTTAGGCAGCCCGAGCCCTCCTATAATTCACCCCTCCACTTT | CASSLRQPEPSYNSPLHF
TRBD2 | TRBJ2-1 | once | TRBV27 | 14 | TGTGCCAGCAGTTTAGGGCGGGGGTTTAGTGAGCAGTTCTTC | CASSLGRGFSEQFF
TRBD1 | TRBJ2-7 | - | TRBV5-1 | 14 | TGCGCCAGCAGCTCCGCCGACAGGGTCAACGAGCAGTACTTC | CASSSADRVNEQYF
TRBD1 | TRBJ1-6 | - | TRBV4-3 | 16 | TGCGCCAGCAGCCAAGAGACAGGGTTCGTGACTTCACCCCTCCACTTT | CASSQETGFVTSPLHF
- | TRBJ1-6 | - | TRBV5-1 | 16 | TGCGCCAGCAGCTTGGAGGGGGGCTCCTATAATTCACCCCTCCACTTT | CASSLEGGSYNSPLHF
TRBD1 | TRBJ1-1 | once | TRBV29-1 | 11 | TGCAGCGTGACAGGGAGCGCTGAAGCTTTCTTT | CSVTGSAEAFF